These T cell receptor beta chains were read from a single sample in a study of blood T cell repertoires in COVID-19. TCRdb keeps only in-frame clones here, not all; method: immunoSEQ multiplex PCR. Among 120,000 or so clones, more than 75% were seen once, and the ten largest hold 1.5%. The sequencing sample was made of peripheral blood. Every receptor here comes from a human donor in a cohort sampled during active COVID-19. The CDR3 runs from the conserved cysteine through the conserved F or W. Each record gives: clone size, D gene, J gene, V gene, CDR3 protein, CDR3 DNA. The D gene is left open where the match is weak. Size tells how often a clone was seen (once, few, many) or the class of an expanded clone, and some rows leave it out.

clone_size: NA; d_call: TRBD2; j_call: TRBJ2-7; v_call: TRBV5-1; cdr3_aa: CASSFKAGGLYEQYF; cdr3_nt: TGCGCCAGCAGCTTTAAAGCGGGAGGGCTCTACGAGCAGTACTTC
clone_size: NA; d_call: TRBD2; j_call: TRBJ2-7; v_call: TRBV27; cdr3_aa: CASSFDTRLADPYEQYF; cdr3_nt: TGTGCCAGCAGTTTTGATACCCGACTAGCGGATCCCTACGAGCAGTACTTC
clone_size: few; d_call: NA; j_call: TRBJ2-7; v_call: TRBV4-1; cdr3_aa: CASSQTQGNYEQYF; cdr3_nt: TGCGCCAGCAGCCAGACACAGGGAAACTACGAGCAGTACTTC
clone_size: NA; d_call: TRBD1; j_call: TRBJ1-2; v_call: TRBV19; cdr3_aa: CASSNRQGQDGYTF; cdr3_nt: TGTGCCAGTAGTAACAGACAGGGACAGGATGGCTACACCTTC
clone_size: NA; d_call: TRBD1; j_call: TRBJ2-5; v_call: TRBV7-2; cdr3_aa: CASSSNRDRGRETQYF; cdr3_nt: TGTGCCAGCAGCTCAAACCGGGACAGGGGCCGGGAGACCCAGTACTTC
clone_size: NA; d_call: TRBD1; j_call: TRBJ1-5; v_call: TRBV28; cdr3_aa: CASSPGTGSQPQHF; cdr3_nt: TGTGCCAGCAGTCCCGGGACAGGGAGTCAGCCCCAGCATTTT
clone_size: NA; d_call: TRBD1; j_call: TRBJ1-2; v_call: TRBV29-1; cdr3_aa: CSVEATGEKSYGYTF; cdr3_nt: TGCAGCGTTGAAGCCACAGGGGAGAAGAGCTATGGCTACACCTTC
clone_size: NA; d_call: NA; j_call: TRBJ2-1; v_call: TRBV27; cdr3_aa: CASSFLARGTRAEQFF; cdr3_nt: TGTGCCAGCAGTTTCCTTGCCCGGGGGACTCGGGCTGAGCAGTTCTTC
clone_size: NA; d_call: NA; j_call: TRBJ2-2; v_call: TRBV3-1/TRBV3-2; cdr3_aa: CASSPWDSRTGELFF; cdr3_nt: TGTGCCAGCAGCCCTTGGGACTCCAGGACCGGGGAGCTGTTTTTT
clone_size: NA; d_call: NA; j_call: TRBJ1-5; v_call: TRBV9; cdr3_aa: CASSVGQGNQPQHF; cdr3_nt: TGTGCCAGCAGCGTAGGGCAGGGGAATCAGCCCCAGCATTTT
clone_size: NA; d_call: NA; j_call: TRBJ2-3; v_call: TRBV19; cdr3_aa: CASSLTRADTQYF; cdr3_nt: TGTGCCAGTAGTTTAACTCGAGCGGATACGCAGTATTTT
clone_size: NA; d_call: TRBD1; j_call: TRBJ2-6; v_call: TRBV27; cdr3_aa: CASTRGTGASGANVLTF; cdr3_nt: TGTGCCAGCACCAGGGGGACAGGGGCGTCTGGGGCCAACGTCCTGACTTTC
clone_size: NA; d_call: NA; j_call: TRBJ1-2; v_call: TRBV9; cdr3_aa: CASSRTGSFDGYTF; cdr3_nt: TGTGCCAGCAGCAGAACGGGAAGCTTTGATGGCTACACCTTC
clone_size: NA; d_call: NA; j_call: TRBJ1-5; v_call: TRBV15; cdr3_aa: CATSRDPGSNQPQHF; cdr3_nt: TGTGCCACCAGCAGAGATCCGGGAAGCAATCAGCCCCAGCATTTT
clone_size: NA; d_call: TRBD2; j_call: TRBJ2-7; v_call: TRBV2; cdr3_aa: CASSDELSGGTYGQYF; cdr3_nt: TGTGCCAGCAGTGACGAACTCTCCGGGGGGACCTACGGGCAGTACTTC
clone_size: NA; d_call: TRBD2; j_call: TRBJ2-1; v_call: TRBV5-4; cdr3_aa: CASSLQRGGGEQFF; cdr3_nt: TGTGCCAGCAGCTTGCAGCGGGGGGGAGGGGAGCAGTTCTTC
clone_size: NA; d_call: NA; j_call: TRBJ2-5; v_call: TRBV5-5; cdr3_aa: CASSPPWADQETQYF; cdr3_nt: TGTGCCAGCAGCCCTCCGTGGGCAGACCAAGAGACCCAGTACTTC
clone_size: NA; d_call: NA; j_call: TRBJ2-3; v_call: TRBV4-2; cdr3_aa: CASSPSLGRPSTDTQYF; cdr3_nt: TGTGCCAGCAGCCCGTCCCTGGGCAGGCCTAGCACAGATACGCAGTATTTT
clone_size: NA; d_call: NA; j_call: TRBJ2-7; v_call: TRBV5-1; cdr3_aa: CASSLADSSYEQYF; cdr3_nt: TGCGCCAGCAGCTTGGCCGACAGTTCCTACGAGCAGTACTTC
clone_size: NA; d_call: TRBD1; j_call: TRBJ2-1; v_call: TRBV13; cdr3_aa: CASSLTGGNSYNEQFF; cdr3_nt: TGTGCCAGCAGCCTAACAGGGGGGAACTCCTACAATGAGCAGTTCTTC
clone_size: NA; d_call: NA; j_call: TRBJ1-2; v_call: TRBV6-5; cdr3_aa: CASSPGNGYTF; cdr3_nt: TGTGCCAGCAGCCCAGGGAACGGCTACACCTTC
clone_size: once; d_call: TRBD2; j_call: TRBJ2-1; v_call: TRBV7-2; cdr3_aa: CASSLLAASNEQFF; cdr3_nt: TGTGCCAGCAGCTTACTAGCGGCTAGCAATGAGCAGTTCTTC
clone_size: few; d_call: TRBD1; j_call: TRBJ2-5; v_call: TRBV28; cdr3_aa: CASSFRGQEKETQYF; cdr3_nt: TGTGCCAGCAGTTTCAGGGGGCAGGAGAAGGAGACCCAGTACTTC
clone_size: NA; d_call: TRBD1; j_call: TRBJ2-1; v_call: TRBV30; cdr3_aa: CAFSQGYNEQFF; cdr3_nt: TGTGCCTTTTCACAGGGGTACAATGAGCAGTTCTTC
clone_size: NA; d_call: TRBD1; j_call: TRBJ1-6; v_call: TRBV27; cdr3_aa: CASRPSGQPYSPLHF; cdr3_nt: TGTGCCAGTCGACCATCGGGACAGCCATATTCACCCCTCCACTTT
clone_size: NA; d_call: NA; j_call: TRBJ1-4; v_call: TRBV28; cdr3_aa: CASSSRGGGWTNEKLFF; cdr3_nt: TGTGCCAGCAGCTCACGGGGAGGAGGTTGGACTAATGAAAAACTGTTTTTT
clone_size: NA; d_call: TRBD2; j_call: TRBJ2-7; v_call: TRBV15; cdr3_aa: CATSRLAGVEAEQYF; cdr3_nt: TGTGCCACCAGCAGGTTAGCGGGAGTTGAAGCCGAGCAGTACTTC
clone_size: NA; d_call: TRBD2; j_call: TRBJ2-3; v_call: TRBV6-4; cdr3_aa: CASSGLAGHVDTQYF; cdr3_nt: TGTGCCAGCAGTGGACTAGCGGGACATGTAGATACGCAGTATTTT
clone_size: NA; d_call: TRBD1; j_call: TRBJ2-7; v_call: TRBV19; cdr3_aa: CASSLGTGTGAYEQYF; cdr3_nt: TGTGCCAGTAGTCTCGGCACCGGGACAGGGGCCTACGAGCAGTACTTC
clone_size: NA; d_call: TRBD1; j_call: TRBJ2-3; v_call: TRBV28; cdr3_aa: CASNDRVEDTQYF; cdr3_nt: TGTGCCAGCAACGACAGGGTGGAAGATACGCAGTATTTT
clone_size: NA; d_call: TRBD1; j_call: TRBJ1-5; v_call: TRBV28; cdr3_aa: CASRSGTGSNQPQHF; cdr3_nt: TGTGCCAGCAGATCCGGGACAGGAAGCAATCAGCCCCAGCATTTT
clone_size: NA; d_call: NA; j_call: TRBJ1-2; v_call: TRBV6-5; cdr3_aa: CASRTGGAGYTF; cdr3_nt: TGTGCCAGCAGGACGGGGGGGGCCGGCTACACCTTC